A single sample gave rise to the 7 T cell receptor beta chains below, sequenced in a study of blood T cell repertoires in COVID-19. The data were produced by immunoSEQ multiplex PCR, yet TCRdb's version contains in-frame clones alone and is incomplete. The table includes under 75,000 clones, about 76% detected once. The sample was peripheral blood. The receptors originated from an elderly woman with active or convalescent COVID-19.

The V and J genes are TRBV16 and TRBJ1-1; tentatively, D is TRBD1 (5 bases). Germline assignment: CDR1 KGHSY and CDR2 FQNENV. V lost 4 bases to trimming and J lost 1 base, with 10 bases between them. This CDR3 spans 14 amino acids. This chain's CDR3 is CASSRGGSNTEAFF. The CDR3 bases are TGTGCCAGCAGCCGGGGGGGTTCGAACACTGAAGCTTTCTTT.

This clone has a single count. DNA of the CDR3: TGTGCCAGCAGTTACAGGGGCAATCAGCCCCAGCATTTT. This translates into CASSYRGNQPQHF. The rearrangement uses TRBV12-3 or TRBV12-4 and TRBJ1-5, with D perhaps TRBD1 (6 bases). The CDR3 is 13 residues long. Trimming took off 4 bases at V and 2 bases at J, with 6 bases between the two ends.

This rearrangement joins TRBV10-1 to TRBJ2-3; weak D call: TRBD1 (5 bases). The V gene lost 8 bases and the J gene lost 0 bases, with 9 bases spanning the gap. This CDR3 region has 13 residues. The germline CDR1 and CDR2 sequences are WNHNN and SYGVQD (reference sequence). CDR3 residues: CASQQDSTDTQYF. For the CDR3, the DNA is TGCGCCAGCCAACAGGACAGCACAGATACGCAGTATTTT.

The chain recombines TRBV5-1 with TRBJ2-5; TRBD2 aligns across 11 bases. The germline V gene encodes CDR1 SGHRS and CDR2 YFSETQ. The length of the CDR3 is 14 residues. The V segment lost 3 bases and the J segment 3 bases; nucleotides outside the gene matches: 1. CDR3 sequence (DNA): TGCGCCAGCAGCTCGACTAGCGGGGAAGAGACCCAGTACTTC. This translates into CASSSTSGEETQYF.

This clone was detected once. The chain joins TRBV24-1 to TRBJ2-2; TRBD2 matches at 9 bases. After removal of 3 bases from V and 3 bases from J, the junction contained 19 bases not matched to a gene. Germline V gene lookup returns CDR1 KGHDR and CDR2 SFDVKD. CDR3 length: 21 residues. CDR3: CATSDPLAAGGPKSHTGELFF. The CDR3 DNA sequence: TGTGCCACCAGTGATCCCCTAGCAGCGGGGGGACCCAAGTCCCACACCGGGGAGCTGTTTTTT.

CDR3 DNA: TGTGCCAGCAGCCCGGGACTAGCGGGGGGGCTTGACACAGATACGCAGTATTTT. It translates to CASSPGLAGGLDTDTQYF. The chain joins TRBV11-2 to TRBJ2-3; TRBD2 matches 16 bases. The CDR3 is 18 amino acids. Losses at the gene ends were 5 bases for V and 2 bases for J; bases not matched to a gene: 7. From germline, CDR1 is SGHAT and CDR2 FQNNGV.

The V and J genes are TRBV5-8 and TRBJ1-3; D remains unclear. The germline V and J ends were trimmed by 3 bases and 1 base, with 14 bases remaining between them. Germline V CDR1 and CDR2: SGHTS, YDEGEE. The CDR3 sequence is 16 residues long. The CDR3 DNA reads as TGTGCCAGCAGCTGGGAACCCGGGAGGTCTGGAAACACCATATATTTT. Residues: CASSWEPGRSGNTIYF.